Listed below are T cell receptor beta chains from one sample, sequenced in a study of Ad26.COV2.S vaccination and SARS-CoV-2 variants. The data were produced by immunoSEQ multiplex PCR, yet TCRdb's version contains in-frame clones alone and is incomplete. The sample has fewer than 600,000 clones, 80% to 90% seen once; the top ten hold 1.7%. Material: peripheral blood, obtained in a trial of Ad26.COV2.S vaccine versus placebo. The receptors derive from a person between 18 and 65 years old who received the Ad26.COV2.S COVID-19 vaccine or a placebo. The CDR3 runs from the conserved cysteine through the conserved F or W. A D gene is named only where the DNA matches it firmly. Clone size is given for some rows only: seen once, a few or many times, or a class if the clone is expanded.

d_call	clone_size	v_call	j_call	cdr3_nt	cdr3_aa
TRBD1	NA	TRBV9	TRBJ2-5	TGTGCCAGCAGTCCGGGACAGGGAACGAGGGAGTACTTC	CASSPGQGTREYF
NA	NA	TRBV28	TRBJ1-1	TGTGCCAGCAGTTTAGACGGAGCGGGCACTGAAGCTTTCTTT	CASSLDGAGTEAFF
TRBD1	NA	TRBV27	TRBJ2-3	TGTGCCAGCAGCTCTACAACGACAGGGGCGGCGCAGTATTTT	CASSSTTTGAAQYF
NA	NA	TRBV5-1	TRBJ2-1	TGCGCCAGCAGCCTAGGTGGGAGCTCCTACAATGAGCAGTTCTTC	CASSLGGSSYNEQFF
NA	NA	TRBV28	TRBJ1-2	TGTGCCAGCAGCCTTAGAGGCTATGGCTACACCTTC	CASSLRGYGYTF
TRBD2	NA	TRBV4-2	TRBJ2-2	TGTGCCAGCAGCCAAGAGCTTATGGTAGCGGGAGGTGTCGGGGAGCTGTTTTTT	CASSQELMVAGGVGELFF
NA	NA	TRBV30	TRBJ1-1	TGTGCCTGGAGCCTGATGTCTTCTGAAGCTTTCTTT	CAWSLMSSEAFF
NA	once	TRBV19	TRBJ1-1	TGTGCCAGTAGTAGGAGGGCGGGGAACACTGAAGCTTTCTTT	CASSRRAGNTEAFF
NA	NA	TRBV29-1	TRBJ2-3	TGCAGCGTGCCCGGTGCTAGCACAGATACGCAGTATTTT	CSVPGASTDTQYF
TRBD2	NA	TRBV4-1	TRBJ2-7	TGCGCCAGCAGCCAAGGACTAGCGGGAGGGCCTAGCTACGAGCAGTACTTC	CASSQGLAGGPSYEQYF
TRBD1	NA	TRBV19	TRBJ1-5	TGTGCCAGTCAATCGGACAGGGCGATTCTACAGCCCCAGCATTTT	CASQSDRAILQPQHF
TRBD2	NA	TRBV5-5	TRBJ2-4	TGTGCCAGCAGCAAATATTTAGCGGGAGTTTCCAAAAACATTCAGTACTTC	CASSKYLAGVSKNIQYF
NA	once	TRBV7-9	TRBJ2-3	TGTGCCAGCAGCTTAAGAGCGGTGGGGGCGTATGATACGCAGTATTTT	CASSLRAVGAYDTQYF
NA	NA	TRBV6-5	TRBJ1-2	TGTGCCAGCAGTTACCAGGATCCGCACTACTATGGCTACACCTTC	CASSYQDPHYYGYTF
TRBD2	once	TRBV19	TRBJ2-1	TGTGCCAGTAGTATTGTGACTAGCGCCTACAATGAGCAGTTCTTC	CASSIVTSAYNEQFF
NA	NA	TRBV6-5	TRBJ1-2	TGTGCCAGCAGTTATTCTTCGGGGGCGAGGAACTATGGCTACACCTTC	CASSYSSGARNYGYTF
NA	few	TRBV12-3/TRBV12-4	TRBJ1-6	TGTGCCAGCAGCCGAGACACCCGGGTCCACTTT	CASSRDTRVHF
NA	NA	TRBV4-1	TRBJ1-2	TGCGCCAGCAGCCAAGGACAGTCTCATGGCTACACCTTC	CASSQGQSHGYTF
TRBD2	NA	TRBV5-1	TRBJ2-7	TGCGCCAGCAGCTCGGGACTAGCGGGAATTGACTCCTACGAGCAGTACTTC	CASSSGLAGIDSYEQYF
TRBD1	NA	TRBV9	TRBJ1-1	TGTGCCAGCAGCGTAGGTACCGGGACAGGAAGCACTGAAGCTTTCTTT	CASSVGTGTGSTEAFF
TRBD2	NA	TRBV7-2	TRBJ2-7	TGTGCCAGCAGCTTAGCATCTACTAGCGGGGGGGTATACGAGCAGTACTTC	CASSLASTSGGVYEQYF
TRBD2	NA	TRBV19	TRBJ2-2	TGTGCCAGTAGTAGACTAGCGGGGAACACCGGGGAGCTGTTTTTT	CASSRLAGNTGELFF